Listed below are T cell receptor beta chains from one sample, sequenced in a study of response to subunit inactivated influenza vaccine. Each CDR3 protein is one row after TCRdb ran MiXCR on the RT-PCR reads. The data show about 170,000 distinct CDR3 sequences, about 12% seen once. The same data also contributed to another study, on T cells expressing NK-cell markers.

Sequencing used CD8+ T cells sorted from PBMCs, obtained approximately 13 days after vaccination. These receptors all come from a man in his fifties or sixties who received an inactivated influenza vaccine. The conserved cysteine and the conserved F or W are not part of the CDR3 here. Fields, in order: J gene, V gene, CDR3 protein.

TRBJ1-4 TRBV7-9 ASSFRDEKLF
TRBJ2-1 TRBV28 ASSSYFGGHSSYNEQF
TRBJ2-1 TRBV15 ATSRDLGGITYNEQF
TRBJ1-1 TRBV29-1 SVGPQVVQREGTEAF
TRBJ2-1 TRBV28 ASISSGSSYNEQF
TRBJ1-2 TRBV12-3/TRBV12-4 ASSSPENYGYT
TRBJ2-3 TRBV15 ATSKGELNTQY
TRBJ2-7 TRBV7-9 ASSPYLAGVEQY
TRBJ2-1 TRBV11-2 ASSLVPSRTSEYNEQF
TRBJ2-2 TRBV9 ASSSAVTGELF
TRBJ2-1 TRBV6-2/TRBV6-3 ASSCWREGRNEQF
TRBJ1-1 TRBV29-1 SVDTGEGGTEAF
TRBJ2-1 TRBV7-8 ASSPRWGGPNMNEQF
TRBJ2-1 TRBV19 ASRPHNRGQGEQF
TRBJ2-3 TRBV18 ASSPEGPFGTDTQY
TRBJ2-1 TRBV18 ASSPPSGSYNEQF
TRBJ1-2 TRBV6-1 ASSPQGFDPNYGYT
TRBJ2-2 TRBV6-5 ASSYGTGGFGELF